This T cell receptor (beta chain) derives from a study of tumor-infiltrating lymphocytes in primary liver carcinoma (dated by TCRdb to 2015 to 2018). Context from the whole study: The five patients, three men and two women aged 30 to 69 years, had hepatocellular carcinoma (four) or combined HCC and intrahepatic cholangiocarcinoma (one). The five patients had tumors of stage T1-T3 N0M0, with maximum diameters ranging from 4.2 to 10 cm. Roughly 3.5 to 8 million productive TCRbeta reads were obtained per sample, and no significant difference in read depth was found between tissue types. Across five regions of each liver tumor, along with adjacent normal tissue and blood, the study brought together TCRbeta repertoire sequencing, expression microarrays and whole-exome sequencing. A total of 35 or so specimens from 5 patients, comprising approximately 25 tumor regions, 5 adjacent noncancerous liver tissues and 5 peripheral blood samples, were covered by TCRbeta repertoire sequencing. Agilent mRNA microarray profiling was performed on the 20 to 25 tumor region samples to relate TCRbeta repertoire diversity to the local molecular phenotype. Technical replicate repertoires showed high reproducibility, with mean shared-clone rates around 0.91 and correlation coefficients above 0.98.

Without any cell sorting, total RNA and DNA were extracted together from about 20-30 mg of bulk tissue using the AllPrep DNA/RNA mini kit. Roughly five patients with histopathologically diagnosed primary liver carcinoma underwent surgical resection in China between late 2015 and March 2016. At the time of sampling, the patients had chronic HBV infection and had not received any treatment. Five spatially separated regions were sampled from each tumor: the superior, inferior, left-lateral and right-lateral poles, plus the tumor centre. Histological examination found more than 80% viable tumor cells in every tumor sample. Pieces of fresh tumor and adjacent tissue were cut in half, with one half kept in RNAlater at -80 degrees C and the other half sent for histology. The CDR3 runs 19 amino acids, cysteine and phenylalanine included. Only CDR3 DNA remains: 57 bases, in frame from the first base. Sequences LNHNV (CDR1) and YYDKDF (CDR2) are obtained from the germline V gene (reference sequence).

A word on this clonotype: Its binding antigen is unknown. Mismatch with germline at one junction end may stem from a read error.

TCRbeta-specific cDNA was reverse-transcribed from about 0.45 ug total RNA using a constant-region primer and ProtoScript II reverse transcriptase. TCRbeta libraries were built with three nested multiplex PCR rounds, a slightly modified ARM-PCR procedure. Multiplex TRBV1-TRBV30 forward primers and a Cbeta reverse primer were used in the first two PCR rounds, each of which was run for around 9 cycles. Sample barcodes and Illumina adapters were added in a final 25-cycle PCR using Deep VentR polymerase. Before sequencing, amplicons of 200-500 bp were gel-purified using a QIAquick gel extraction kit. An Illumina HiSeq 2500 was used to sequence the TCRbeta amplicons, generating 250-bp paired-end reads. The paper's data handling went like this. Trimmomatic v0.33 was used to quality-trim the reads, and FLASH v1.2.11 was used to merge paired reads so that full CDR3 sequences could be recovered. V, D and J germline segments were assigned to the rearranged TCRbeta sequences by MiGEC v1.2.1b. Clonotype statistics, along with Shannon-Wiener diversity indices, were calculated using VDJtools v1.0.0. Except for diversity analysis, only the 250 most abundant clonotypes of each sample were used in subsequent analyses to reduce sampling bias. TCRdb handled the public reads itself, with Q25 trimming in fastp and clone calling in MiXCR, and kept productive beta chains. One record per CDR3 amino acid sequence lists the most common genes and DNA. TCRdb, not the original authors, processed these V and J calls. The sample table holds around 54,000 distinct CDR3 sequences, of which over 70% were seen once. The top ten hold around 25% of the sample.

Overall results and qualifications from the work: Only the TCR beta chain was sequenced, which likely underestimates true repertoire diversity because unpaired alpha chains were not captured. The top 250 clones accounted for a significantly greater share of the repertoire in tumors than in blood (p = 0.039). Since the samples were bulk and unsorted, there was no way to compare CD4+ and CD8+ T cell repertoires. Only a few patients were included in the study, and the authors note that the findings should be validated in a larger study. Pairs of tumor regions showed greater repertoire overlap (mean around 35%) than tumor-adjacent pairs (approximately 17%) or tumor-blood pairs (approximately 15%), which is consistent with antigen-driven expansion. Only about 7.5-25% of top clones were found in all five regions of a tumor, suggesting spatial heterogeneity of tumor-infiltrating T cells.

The sequenced sample consisted of liver tumor tissue from sampling region 2. The cell subset or site label of this sample denotes: tumor region T2, inferior pole. This sequence originates from a middle-aged man with primary liver carcinoma and hepatitis B virus infection. The chain is encoded by TRBV15 joined to TRBJ2-1; TRBD2 matches 9 bases in the middle. CDR3 sequence: CVTSRADSGRAIPDNEQFF. The nucleotide sequence is TGTGTCACCAGCAGAGCTGATAGCGGGAGAGCGATACCGGACAATGAGCAGTTCTTC.